The clone carrying this TCR beta chain came up a few times. Authors' data handling: Amplification of reference gene primers provided the estimated nucleated cell counts. Assay used: immunoSEQ multiplex PCR; TCRdb lists only in-frame clones, some missing. V, J and clone size derive from that table, while D and trimming were established from the DNA sequence. Of 200,000 to 250,000 clones in the sample, 80% to 90% were seen once. The data derive from a study of blood T cell repertoires in COVID-19. In the study overall: PBMCs, B-cell-depleted T cells, or T cells were the source of the cDNA or gDNA that made up the material.

V was trimmed by 5 bases and J by 0 bases, leaving 18 bases between them. The CDR3 runs to 17 residues. Germline V gene data show CDR1 as KGHSH and CDR2 as LQKENI. This receptor was obtained from a man aged 60 to 75 with acute or convalescent COVID-19. Input material: peripheral blood. The V gene is TRBV18, the J gene TRBJ2-3, with a weak D call TRBD2 (5 bases). Written as DNA, the CDR3 is TGTGCCAGCTCATCGTCGTATGGGCGGGCGAGCACAGATACGCAGTATTTT. Protein sequence: CASSSSYGRASTDTQYF.